This T cell receptor beta chain was observed in a study of shared clonotypes between healthy human individuals. Clones were read by immunoSEQ multiplex PCR, and TCRdb kept only the in-frame ones, dropping some. In the table there are over 1.5 million clones, 95% to 99% of which are singletons. The germline V gene encodes CDR1 MDHEN and CDR2 SYDVKM. The length of the CDR3 is 18 residues. The V and J ends lost 4 bases and 5 bases, in that order; junction bases with no gene match: 20. The chain combines TRBV28 with TRBJ2-7; 7 bases line up with TRBD1. Sequences were obtained from naive CD4+ T cells sorted from blood. Subset noted: CD45RA+ positively selected. The sequence came from a young man in good health. Written as DNA, the CDR3 is TGTGCCAGCAGTTCACTCCACGGACAGGCGGAGAGGGAAGACGAGCAGTACTTC. As protein: CASSSLHGQAEREDEQYF.